The sequence of this TCR beta chain was determined in a study of blood T cell repertoires in COVID-19. Clones were sequenced by immunoSEQ multiplex PCR, and TCRdb holds only the in-frame ones, with some missing. This table holds 120,000 to 150,000 clones, around four fifths found once. From germline, CDR1 is MGHRA and CDR2 YSYEKL. This CDR3 has 15 residues. The ends lost 4 bases at V and 8 bases at J; junction bases unmatched: 8. The sample taken for sequencing was PBMCs or T cells enriched from blood (not recorded which). This clonotype originated in a woman between 40 and 55 years old who had recovered from COVID-19. V and J are TRBV4-1 and TRBJ1-6; 7 nucleotides match TRBD1. For the CDR3, the DNA is TGCGCCAGCAGCCTGCCACAGGGGACGGATTCACCCCTCCACTTT. Protein sequence: CASSLPQGTDSPLHF.